This TCR beta chain was sequenced for a study of PD-1 blockade in mismatch repair-deficient tumors. General study points: After pembrolizumab, tumor-resident clones rose rapidly, then generally contracted before radiologic responses.

Method: immunoSEQ multiplex PCR; TCRdb's copy keeps in-frame clones and lacks some. This table holds approximately 51,000 clones, over 75% found once. For this clone: Its specificity is not known.

The germline V gene encodes CDR1 SGHVS and CDR2 FNYEAQ. The CDR3 contains 12 residues. Trimming took 2 bases from V and 9 from J, leaving 8 bases between them. PCR or immunohistochemistry showed mismatch repair deficiency in every enrolled patient. A few pembrolizumab responders had their TCRs sequenced. The V gene is TRBV7-6, the J gene TRBJ2-1; D remains ambiguous. The sequences come from peripheral blood, collected roughly 19 weeks after starting pembrolizumab. This receptor was obtained from an adult with mismatch repair-deficient cancer. The CDR3 sequence: CASSLSGGEQFF. CDR3 in DNA: TGTGCCAGCAGCTTATCAGGCGGTGAGCAGTTCTTC.